This TCR beta chain was profiled in a study of shared T cell receptors in the human thymus. This clone was recorded once. Measured with immunoSEQ multiplex PCR; TCRdb has only the in-frame clones, and not every one. The sample consists of hundreds of thousands of clones, around 87% of them appearing once. V dropped 3 bases and J dropped 2 bases, with 17 bases sitting between them. This CDR3 comprises 16 residues. Per germline, CDR1 MDHEN and CDR2 SYDVKM. The same sample was also studied in work on human thymus T cells. That source notes: During corrective heart surgery, resections were taken, and the thymus tissue came from them. Highly overlapping thymic repertoires among unrelated individuals were reported in related research.

This chain connects TRBV28 to TRBJ2-7; a possible D gene is TRBD1 (6 bases). Sequenced sample: thymocytes. The TCR originated in a boy under two years old with a congenital heart defect. CDR3 loop: CASSFPKGVSPYEQYF. CDR3 coding DNA: TGTGCCAGCAGTTTCCCCAAGGGGGTAAGTCCCTACGAGCAGTACTTC.